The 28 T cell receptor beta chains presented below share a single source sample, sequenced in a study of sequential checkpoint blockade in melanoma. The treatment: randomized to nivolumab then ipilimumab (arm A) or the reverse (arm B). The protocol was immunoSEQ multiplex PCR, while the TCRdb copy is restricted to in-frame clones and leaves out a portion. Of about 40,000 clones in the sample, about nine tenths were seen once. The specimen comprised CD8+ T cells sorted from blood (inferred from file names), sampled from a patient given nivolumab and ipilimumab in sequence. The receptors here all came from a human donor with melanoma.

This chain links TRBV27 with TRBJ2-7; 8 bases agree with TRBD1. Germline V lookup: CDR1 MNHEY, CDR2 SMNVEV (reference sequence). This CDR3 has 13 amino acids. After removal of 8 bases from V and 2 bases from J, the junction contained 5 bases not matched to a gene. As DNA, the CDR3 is TGTGCCAGCGGTTCAGGGGGCACCTACGAGCAGTACTTC. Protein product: CASGSGGTYEQYF.

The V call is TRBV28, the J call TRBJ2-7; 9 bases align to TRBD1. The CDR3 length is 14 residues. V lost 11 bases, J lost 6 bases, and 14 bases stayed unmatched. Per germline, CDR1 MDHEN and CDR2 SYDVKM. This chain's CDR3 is CAARKDRGGLEQYV. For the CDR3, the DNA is TGTGCCGCCCGGAAGGACAGGGGTGGACTCGAGCAGTACGTC.

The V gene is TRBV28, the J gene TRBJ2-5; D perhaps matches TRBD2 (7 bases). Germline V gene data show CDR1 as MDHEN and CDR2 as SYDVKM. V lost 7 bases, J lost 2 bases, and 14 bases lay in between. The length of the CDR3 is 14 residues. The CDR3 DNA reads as TGTGCCAGCAATCCTAGGGGGGGGCAAGAGACCCAGTACTTC. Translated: CASNPRGGQETQYF.

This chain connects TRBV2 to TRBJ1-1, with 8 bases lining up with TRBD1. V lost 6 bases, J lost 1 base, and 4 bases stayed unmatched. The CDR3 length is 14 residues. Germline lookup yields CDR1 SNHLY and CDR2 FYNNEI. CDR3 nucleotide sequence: TGTGCCAGCAGCGACGGGACAGGGAACACTGAAGCTTTCTTT. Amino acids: CASSDGTGNTEAFF.

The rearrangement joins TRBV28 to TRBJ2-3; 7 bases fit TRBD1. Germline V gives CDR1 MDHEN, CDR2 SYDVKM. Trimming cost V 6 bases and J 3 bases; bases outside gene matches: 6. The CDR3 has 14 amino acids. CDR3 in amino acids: CASSPGQFTDTQYF. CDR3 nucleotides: TGTGCCAGCAGCCCGGGACAGTTTACAGATACGCAGTATTTT.

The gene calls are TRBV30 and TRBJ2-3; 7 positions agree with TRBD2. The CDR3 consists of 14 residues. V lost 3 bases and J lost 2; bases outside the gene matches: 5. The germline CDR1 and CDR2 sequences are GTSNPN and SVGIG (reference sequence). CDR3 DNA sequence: TGTGCCTGGAGAGGAGGGAGGGTCACAGATACGCAGTATTTT. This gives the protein CAWRGGRVTDTQYF.

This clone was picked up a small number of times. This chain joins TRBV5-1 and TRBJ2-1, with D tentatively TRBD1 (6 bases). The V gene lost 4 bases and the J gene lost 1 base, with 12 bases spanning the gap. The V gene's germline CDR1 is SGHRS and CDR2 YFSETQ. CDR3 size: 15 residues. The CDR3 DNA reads TGCGCCAGCAGCGATGCCAGGGGTTCCTACAATGAGCAGTTCTTC. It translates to CASSDARGSYNEQFF. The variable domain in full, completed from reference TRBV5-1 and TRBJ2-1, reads KAGVTQTPRYLIKTRGQQVTLSCSPISGHRSVSWYQQTPGQGLQFLFEYFSETQRNKGNFPGRFSGRQFSNSRSEMNVSTLELGDSALYLCASSDARGSYNEQFFGPGTRLTVL.

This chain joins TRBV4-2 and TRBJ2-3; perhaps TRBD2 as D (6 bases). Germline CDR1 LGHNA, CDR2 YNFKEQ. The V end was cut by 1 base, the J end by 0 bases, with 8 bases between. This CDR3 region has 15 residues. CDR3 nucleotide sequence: TGTGCCAGCAGCCAAGTGGCGGGAAGCACAGATACGCAGTATTTT. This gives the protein CASSQVAGSTDTQYF.

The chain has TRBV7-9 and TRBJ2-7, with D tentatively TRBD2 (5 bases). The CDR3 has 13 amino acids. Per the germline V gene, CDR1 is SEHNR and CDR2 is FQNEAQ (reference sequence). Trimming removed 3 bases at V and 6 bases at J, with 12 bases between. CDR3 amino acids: CASSFGDSVEQYF. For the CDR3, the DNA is TGTGCCAGCAGCTTCGGGGATTCGGTCGAGCAGTACTTC.

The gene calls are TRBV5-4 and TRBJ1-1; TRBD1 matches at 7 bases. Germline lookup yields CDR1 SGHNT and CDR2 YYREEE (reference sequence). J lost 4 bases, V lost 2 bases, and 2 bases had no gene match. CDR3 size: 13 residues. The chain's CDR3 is CASSLGTATEAFF. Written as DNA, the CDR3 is TGTGCCAGCAGCTTAGGGACAGCCACTGAAGCTTTCTTT.

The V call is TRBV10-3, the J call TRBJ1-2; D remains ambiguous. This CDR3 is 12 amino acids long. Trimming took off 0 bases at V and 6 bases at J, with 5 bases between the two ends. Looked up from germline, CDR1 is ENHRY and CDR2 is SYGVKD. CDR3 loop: CAISESQDGYTF. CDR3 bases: TGTGCCATCAGTGAGTCGCAGGATGGCTACACCTTC.

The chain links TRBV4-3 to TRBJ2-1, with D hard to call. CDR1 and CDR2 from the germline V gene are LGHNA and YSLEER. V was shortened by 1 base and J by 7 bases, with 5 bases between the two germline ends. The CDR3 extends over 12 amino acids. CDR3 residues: CASSQVRNEQFF. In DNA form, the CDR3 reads TGCGCCAGCAGCCAAGTCCGTAATGAGCAGTTCTTC.

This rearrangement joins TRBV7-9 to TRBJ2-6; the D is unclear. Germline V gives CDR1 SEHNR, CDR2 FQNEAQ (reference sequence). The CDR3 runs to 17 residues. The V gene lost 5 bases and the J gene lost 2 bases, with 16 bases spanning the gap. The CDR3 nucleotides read TGTGCCAGCAGCGTGGGCCCCCGGTTGGCTGGGGCCAACGTCCTGACTTTC. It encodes CASSVGPRLAGANVLTF.

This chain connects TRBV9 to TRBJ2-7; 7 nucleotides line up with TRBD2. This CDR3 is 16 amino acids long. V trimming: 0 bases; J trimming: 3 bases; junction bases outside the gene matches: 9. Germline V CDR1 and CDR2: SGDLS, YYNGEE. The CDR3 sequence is CASSVGEGTNLYEQYF. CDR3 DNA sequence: TGTGCCAGCAGCGTAGGGGAGGGGACTAACCTCTACGAGCAGTACTTC.

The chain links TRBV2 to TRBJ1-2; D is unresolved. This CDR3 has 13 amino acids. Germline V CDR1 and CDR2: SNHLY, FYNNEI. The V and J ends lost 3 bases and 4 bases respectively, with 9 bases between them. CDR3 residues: CASSDSSVYGYTF. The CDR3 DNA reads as TGTGCCAGCAGTGACTCGTCCGTCTATGGCTACACCTTC.

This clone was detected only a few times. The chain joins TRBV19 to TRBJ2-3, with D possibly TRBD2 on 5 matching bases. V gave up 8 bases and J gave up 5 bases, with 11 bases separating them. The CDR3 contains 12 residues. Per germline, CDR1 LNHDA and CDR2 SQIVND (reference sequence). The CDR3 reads CASEGMEDTQYF. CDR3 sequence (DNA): TGTGCCAGTGAGGGCATGGAAGATACGCAGTATTTT.

The CDR3 region has the DNA TGTGCCAGCAGCCCACACCCTTATAGCAATCAGCCCCAGCATTTT. Its translation: CASSPHPYSNQPQHF. V usage is TRBV7-8 and J usage is TRBJ1-5; D gene uncertain. This CDR3 is built from 15 residues. Germline V gene lookup returns CDR1 SGHVS and CDR2 FQNEAQ. Trimming pared 5 bases from V and 0 bases from J, leaving 11 bases between.

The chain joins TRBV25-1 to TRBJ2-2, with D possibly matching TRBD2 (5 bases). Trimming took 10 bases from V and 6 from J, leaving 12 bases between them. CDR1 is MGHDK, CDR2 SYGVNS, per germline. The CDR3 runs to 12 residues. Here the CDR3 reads CATDEGSGELFF. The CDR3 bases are TGTGCCACCGACGAGGGTTCCGGGGAGCTGTTTTTT.

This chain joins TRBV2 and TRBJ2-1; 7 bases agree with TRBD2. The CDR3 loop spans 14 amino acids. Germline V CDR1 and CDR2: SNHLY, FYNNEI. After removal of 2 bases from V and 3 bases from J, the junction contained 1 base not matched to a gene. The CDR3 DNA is TGTGCCAGCAGTGAACGCGGGAGCTACAATGAGCAGTTCTTC. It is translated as CASSERGSYNEQFF.

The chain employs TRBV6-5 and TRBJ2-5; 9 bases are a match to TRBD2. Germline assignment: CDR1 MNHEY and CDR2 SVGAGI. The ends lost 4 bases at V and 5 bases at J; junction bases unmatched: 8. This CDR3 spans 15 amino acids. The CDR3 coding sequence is TGTGCCAGCAGTTCCATAGCGGGAGAGATGGAGACCCAGTACTTC. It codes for CASSSIAGEMETQYF.

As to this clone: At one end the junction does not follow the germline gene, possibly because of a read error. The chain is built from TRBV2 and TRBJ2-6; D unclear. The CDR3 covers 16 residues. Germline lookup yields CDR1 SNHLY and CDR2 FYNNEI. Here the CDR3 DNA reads TGTGCCAGCAGCGAAGGTCTCGGCTCTGGGGCCAACGTCCTGACTTTC. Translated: CASSEGLGSGANVLTF.

The CDR3 reads CASSYSPGIYEQYF. CDR3 in DNA: TGTGCCAGCAGTTACTCTCCCGGTATCTACGAGCAGTACTTC. The chain carries TRBV6-6 and TRBJ2-7, with D uncertain. V dropped 0 bases and J dropped 3 bases, with 9 bases sitting between them. The germline V gene has CDR1 MNHNY and CDR2 SVGAGI (reference sequence). This CDR3 is built from 14 residues.

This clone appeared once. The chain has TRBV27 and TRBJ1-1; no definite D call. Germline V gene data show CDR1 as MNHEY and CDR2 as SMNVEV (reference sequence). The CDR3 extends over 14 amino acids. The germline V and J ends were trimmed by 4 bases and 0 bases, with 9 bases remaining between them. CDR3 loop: CASSSYYMNTEAFF. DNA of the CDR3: TGTGCCAGCAGTTCTTACTACATGAACACTGAAGCTTTCTTT.

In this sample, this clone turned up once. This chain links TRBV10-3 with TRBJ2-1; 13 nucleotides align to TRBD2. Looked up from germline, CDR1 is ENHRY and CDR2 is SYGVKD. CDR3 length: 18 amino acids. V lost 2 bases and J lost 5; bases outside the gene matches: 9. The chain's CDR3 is CAISEPWTSGSSNNEQFF. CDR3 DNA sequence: TGTGCCATCAGTGAGCCTTGGACTAGCGGGAGTAGTAACAATGAGCAGTTCTTC.

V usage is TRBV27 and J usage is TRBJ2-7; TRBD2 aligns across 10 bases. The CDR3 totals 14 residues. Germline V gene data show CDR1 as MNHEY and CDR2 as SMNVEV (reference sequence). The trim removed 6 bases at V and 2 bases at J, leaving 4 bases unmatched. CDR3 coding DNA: TGTGCCAGCAGCGTCGGACTAGCGGCCTACGAGCAGTACTTC. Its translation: CASSVGLAAYEQYF.

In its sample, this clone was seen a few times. The CDR3 DNA is TGTGCCAGCAGCTTAATTGACGGAGCCTACGAGCAGTACGTC. Protein: CASSLIDGAYEQYV. The genes are TRBV7-9 and TRBJ2-7; no definite D call. The CDR3 totals 14 residues. Trimming shortened V by 2 bases and J by 2 bases, and 10 bases separated the two germline ends. Germline values: CDR1 SEHNR, CDR2 FQNEAQ (reference sequence).

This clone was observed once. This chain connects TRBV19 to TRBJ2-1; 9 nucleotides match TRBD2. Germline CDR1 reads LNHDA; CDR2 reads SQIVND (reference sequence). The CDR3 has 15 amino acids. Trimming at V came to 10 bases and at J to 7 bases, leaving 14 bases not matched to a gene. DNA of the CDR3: TGTGCCACCAAGCGGCGGGAGGGCCAGTGGAATGAGCAGTTCTTC. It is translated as CATKRREGQWNEQFF.

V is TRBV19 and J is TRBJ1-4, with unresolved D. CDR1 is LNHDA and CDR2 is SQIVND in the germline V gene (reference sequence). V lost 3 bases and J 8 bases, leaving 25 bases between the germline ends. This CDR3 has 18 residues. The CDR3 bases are TGTGCCAGTAGTATTCAGCCCTCATACACAGTTAGTAGAGAAAAACTGTTTTTT. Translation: CASSIQPSYTVSREKLFF.